The 6 T cell receptor beta chains given below trace back to one sample, sequenced in a study of shared clonotypes between healthy human individuals. Produced via immunoSEQ multiplex PCR; TCRdb's table is partial and in-frame only. The repertoire holds about 1 million clones, with more than 65% as singletons. The sample consisted of memory CD4+ T cells sorted from blood. As to subset: CD45RA-negative fraction. All receptors derive from a man younger than 35 in good health.

This clone has a single count. A much larger clonotype is one base distant, so this may be a read error. The sample contains more than one DNA sequence encoding this CDR3. This chain joins TRBV11-2 and TRBJ2-7, with D perhaps given as TRBD1 or TRBD2 (5 bases each). Germline V CDR1 and CDR2: SGHAT, FQNNGV. The CDR3 loop spans 14 amino acids. The germline V and J ends were trimmed by 1 base and 0 bases, with 7 bases remaining between them. CDR3 bases: TGTGCCAGCAGCTTAGGGGGGAGCTCCTACGAGCAGTACTTC. It is translated as CASSLGGSSYEQYF.

The V and J genes are TRBV27 and TRBJ1-2, with TRBD1 matching over 7 bases. The CDR3 sequence is 16 residues long. V dropped 2 bases and J dropped 5; count of bases not matched to a gene: 11. Germline values: CDR1 MNHEY, CDR2 SMNVEV (reference sequence). Here the CDR3 DNA reads TGTGCCAGCAGTTTACCGCAGGGGGGCGGTTTTTATGGCTACACCTTC. Its translation is CASSLPQGGGFYGYTF.

This rearrangement joins TRBV28 to TRBJ1-5; no firm D call. This CDR3 is built from 12 residues. Trimming took off 7 bases at V and 7 bases at J, with 11 bases between the two ends. Per the germline V gene, CDR1 is MDHEN and CDR2 is SYDVKM. The CDR3 loop is CASTGKEQPQHF. DNA for the CDR3: TGTGCCAGCACAGGAAAGGAGCAGCCCCAGCATTTT.

The V and J genes are TRBV5-1 and TRBJ1-5, with TRBD1 identical over 8 bases. Germline V gene lookup returns CDR1 SGHRS and CDR2 YFSETQ. Trimming cost V 0 bases and J 4 bases; bases outside gene matches: 3. CDR3 length: 15 amino acids. CDR3 residues: CASSLGTGQNQPQHF. CDR3 sequence (DNA): TGCGCCAGCAGCTTGGGGACAGGGCAGAATCAGCCCCAGCATTTT. The variable domain in full, completed from reference TRBV5-1 and TRBJ1-5, reads KAGVTQTPRYLIKTRGQQVTLSCSPISGHRSVSWYQQTPGQGLQFLFEYFSETQRNKGNFPGRFSGRQFSNSRSEMNVSTLELGDSALYLCASSLGTGQNQPQHFGDGTRLSIL.

The chain employs TRBV6-5 and TRBJ1-5; weak D call: TRBD1 (6 bases). The CDR3 totals 14 residues. The V gene's germline CDR1 is MNHEY and CDR2 SVGAGI. V was clipped by 6 bases and J by 7 bases, with 16 bases between them. CDR3 nucleotide sequence: TGTGCCAGCAGGCCGACAGGCGATAGGCAGCCCCAGCATTTT. It codes for CASRPTGDRQPQHF.

This sequence joins TRBV30 and TRBJ1-4; no firm D call. V lost 4 bases to trimming and J lost 0 bases, with 12 bases between them. Germline assignment: CDR1 GTSNPN and CDR2 SVGIG (reference sequence). The CDR3 contains 15 residues. The CDR3 reads CAWNITRATNEKLFF. The CDR3 region has the DNA TGTGCCTGGAATATCACGCGGGCAACTAATGAAAAACTGTTTTTT.